This is a list of T cell receptor beta chains from one sample in a study of beta chain features in type 1 diabetes. Only in-frame clones appear in the TCRdb table, and some are missing; sequencing was by immunoSEQ multiplex PCR. The table lists 120,000 to 150,000 clones, 48% of them singletons. The sample consisted of Tregs from blood. The origin of the receptors is a man aged 18 to 29 in good health. CDR3s include the opening cysteine and the closing phenylalanine or tryptophan. The D gene is left open where the match is weak. The size entry is marked missing in some rows and otherwise reads once, few, many or a size class.

>TRBJ2-3|-|-|TRBV7-3
TGTGCCAGCAGCTTAAGGGGAGACACAGATACGCAGTATTTT
CASSLRGDTDTQYF
>TRBJ2-7|-|-|TRBV6-6
TGTGCCAGCAGTTACTCGTGGCAGAACTACGAGCAGTACTTC
CASSYSWQNYEQYF
>TRBJ2-1|-|TRBD2|TRBV27
TGTGCCAGCAGTTTCCTTACTAGCGGTGGGGTTGAGCAGTTCTTC
CASSFLTSGGVEQFF
>TRBJ1-1|-|-|TRBV7-9
TGTGCCAGCAGCTTAGGGGCGCACGGGAACACTGAAGCTTTCTTT
CASSLGAHGNTEAFF
>TRBJ2-7|-|TRBD1|TRBV6-6
TGTGCCAGCAGACCGACAGGGGGGACCTACGAGCAGTACTTC
CASRPTGGTYEQYF
>TRBJ1-6|once|-|TRBV2
TGTGCCAGCACTCCCCTCCACTTT
CASTPLHF
>TRBJ1-2|-|TRBD1|TRBV19
TGTGCCAGTAGTATTGACAGGGGTCGGGGCTACACCTTC
CASSIDRGRGYTF
>TRBJ2-7|-|TRBD1|TRBV19
TGTGCCACCCGAAGGACAGGGGGCTACGAGCAGTACTTC
CATRRTGGYEQYF
>TRBJ2-6|-|TRBD1|TRBV18
TGTGCCAGCTCGCAGACAGGGGTGCCGGCTGGGGCCAACGTCCTGACTTTC
CASSQTGVPAGANVLTF
>TRBJ1-2|-|-|TRBV7-2
TGTGCCAGCAGCTTAGTTAACAGGGCTAGCTATGGCTACACCTTC
CASSLVNRASYGYTF
>TRBJ1-4|-|-|TRBV7-9
TGTGCCAGCACACACGGGATTGAAAAACTGTTTTTT
CASTHGIEKLFF
>TRBJ2-2|-|-|TRBV10-3
TGTGCCATCAGGGCCGGGATCAACACCGGGGAGCTGTTTTTT
CAIRAGINTGELFF
>TRBJ2-2|-|TRBD1|TRBV10-1
TGCGCCAGCAGGCACACAGGGGACGGCACCGGGGAGCTGTTTTTT
CASRHTGDGTGELFF
>TRBJ2-1|-|-|TRBV20-1
TGCAGTGCCAGTCCCTGGAATGAGCAGTTCTTC
CSASPWNEQFF
>TRBJ2-2|-|-|TRBV10-3
TGTGCGGTTTCCCAGCGATACACCGGGGAGCTGTTTTTT
CAVSQRYTGELFF
>TRBJ2-2|-|TRBD1|TRBV5-1
TGCGCCAGCAGCTTTTTACGACAGGGGGCTTCGAACACCGGGGAGCTGTTTTTT
CASSFLRQGASNTGELFF
>TRBJ2-3|-|-|TRBV7-7
TGTGCCAGCAGCTTAGACAACACAGATACGCAGTATTTT
CASSLDNTDTQYF
>TRBJ2-7|-|-|TRBV7-9
TGTGCCAGCATTAGGACACCAAGGGGCGAGCAGTACTTC
CASIRTPRGEQYF
>TRBJ1-2|-|TRBD1|TRBV29-1
TGCAGCGTTCTACCTCGGACAGGCGTCTATGGCTACACCTTC
CSVLPRTGVYGYTF
>TRBJ2-5|-|TRBD1|TRBV7-2
TGTGCCAGCAGCCCGGACAGGGGGCTGGAAGAGACCCAGTACTTC
CASSPDRGLEETQYF
>TRBJ2-5|-|TRBD2|TRBV9
TGTGCCAGCAGCGTAGGGACTAGCGGTGCCGAGACCCAGTACTTC
CASSVGTSGAETQYF
>TRBJ2-4|-|-|TRBV15
TGTGCCACCGGCAGAGCAGGGCAAAACATTCAGTACTTC
CATGRAGQNIQYF
>TRBJ1-3|-|-|TRBV6-1
TGTGCCTCTAGGACTAGGGGAAACACCATATATTTT
CASRTRGNTIYF
>TRBJ2-7|-|TRBD1|TRBV7-8
TGTGCCAGCAGCTTAGGGACAGGGAGCTACGAGCAGTACTTC
CASSLGTGSYEQYF
>TRBJ2-3|-|-|TRBV5-6
TGTGCCAGCAGCTTGTATCTTGCGGGAATCACAGATACGCAGTATTTT
CASSLYLAGITDTQYF
>TRBJ2-3|-|-|TRBV28
TGTGCCAGCAGTCTAACGGCGGATCCTAGCACAGATACGCAGTATTTT
CASSLTADPSTDTQYF
>TRBJ2-1|few|-|TRBV30
TGTGCCTGGAGTATATACAAGGACTGGAATGAGCAGTTCTTC
CAWSIYKDWNEQFF
>TRBJ2-3|-|-|TRBV5-1
TGCGCCAGCAGCTTAAACAGGGGGGGAAGCACGCTCCGACTATTCACAGATACGCAGTATTTT
CASSLNRGGSTLRLFTDTQYF
>TRBJ1-6|-|-|TRBV7-9
TGTGCCAGCAGCTTAACAGGCAATTCACCCCTCCACTTT
CASSLTGNSPLHF
>TRBJ2-3|few|-|TRBV28
TGTGCCAGCAGTTTATCGGGAGTTTTCACAGATACGCAGTATTTT
CASSLSGVFTDTQYF
>TRBJ1-5|-|-|TRBV7-2
TGTGCCAGCAGCTTAAGGACAGTCGGCAATCAGCCCCAGCATTTT
CASSLRTVGNQPQHF
>TRBJ1-2|-|TRBD1|TRBV10-3
TGTGCCATCTCCGGGACAGGGGCCTATGGCTACACCTTC
CAISGTGAYGYTF
>TRBJ2-5|few|-|TRBV15
TGTGCCACCAGCTTGGGTCAGCGGAGTGGTGAGACCCAGTACTTC
CATSLGQRSGETQYF
>TRBJ2-7|-|TRBD1|TRBV18
TGTGCCAGCTCATTTTGGGACAGGGTTTCCGAGCAGTACTTC
CASSFWDRVSEQYF
>TRBJ2-5|few|-|TRBV7-3
TGTGCCAGCAGCTCCCACAGGAGGGGCCGGATTTATGAAGAGACCCAGTACTTC
CASSSHRRGRIYEETQYF
>TRBJ2-7|few|TRBD1|TRBV6-6
TGTGCCAGCAGGTTAGGACAGGGGTCGGGGGAGCAGTACTTC
CASRLGQGSGEQYF
>TRBJ2-2|few|TRBD2|TRBV7-2
TGTGCCAGCAGCTTTTACCTAGCGGGGACCGGGGAGCTGTTTTTT
CASSFYLAGTGELFF
>TRBJ2-1|few|-|TRBV6-1
TGTGCCAGCAGTGAACAGGGGTATGAGCAGTTCTTC
CASSEQGYEQFF
>TRBJ1-4|-|TRBD1|TRBV4-2
TGTGCCAGCAGCCCGCGGACAGGGAGGCTGTCTAATGAAAAACTGTTTTTT
CASSPRTGRLSNEKLFF
>TRBJ1-1|few|-|TRBV28
TGTGCCAGCAGTTTAATCCCGGGGAAAGCTTTCTTT
CASSLIPGKAFF
>TRBJ2-2|few|-|TRBV5-1
TGCGCCAGCAGCGGGCTGGGAGCCGGGGAGCTGTTTTTT
CASSGLGAGELFF
>TRBJ1-1|few|-|TRBV10-3
TGTGCCATCAGCGCCGGGAGCCCTGAAGCTTTCTTT
CAISAGSPEAFF
>TRBJ1-1|-|-|TRBV5-6
TGTGCCAGCAGCTTGGGTTGGCAGAACACTGAAGCTTTCTTT
CASSLGWQNTEAFF
>TRBJ1-4|-|TRBD1|TRBV7-9
TGTGCCAGCAGCTTTGTTTCGACAGGGGTGATTGAAAAACTGTTTTTT
CASSFVSTGVIEKLFF
>TRBJ2-7|-|TRBD2|TRBV4-3
TGCGCCAGCAGCGCGGGGGATCTAAGCTCCTACGAGCAGTACTTC
CASSAGDLSSYEQYF
>TRBJ2-5|-|TRBD1|TRBV7-2
TGTGCCAGCAGCTTGTGGACAGGGCAAGAGACCCAGTACTTC
CASSLWTGQETQYF
>TRBJ2-1|few|TRBD2|TRBV18
TGTGCCAGCTCAACACCCGCGGGGGGCCGCTACAATGAGCAGTTCTTC
CASSTPAGGRYNEQFF
>TRBJ2-5|-|-|TRBV6-5
TGTGCCAGCAGTTACTCGACACTTTTACCCGGGACCCAGTACTTC
CASSYSTLLPGTQYF
>TRBJ2-1|few|-|TRBV5-1
TGCGCCAGCAGCTTCGGGGTAGACAATGAGCAGTTCTTC
CASSFGVDNEQFF
>TRBJ1-4|once|-|TRBV27
TGTGCCAGCAGTTTATACGGGAGTAATGAAAAACTGTTTTTT
CASSLYGSNEKLFF
>TRBJ1-4|few|-|TRBV29-1
TGCAGCGTTGAAACAGGGTCTAATGAAAAACTGTTTTTT
CSVETGSNEKLFF
>TRBJ1-1|-|-|TRBV5-1
TGCGCCAGCAGCCCGGGGGGGTTTAGGGACACTGAAGCTTTCTTT
CASSPGGFRDTEAFF
>TRBJ2-3|few|TRBD2|TRBV28
TGTGCCAGCAGTTTTGGCCTAACTAGCGGGGCTAGCACAGATACGCAGTATTTT
CASSFGLTSGASTDTQYF